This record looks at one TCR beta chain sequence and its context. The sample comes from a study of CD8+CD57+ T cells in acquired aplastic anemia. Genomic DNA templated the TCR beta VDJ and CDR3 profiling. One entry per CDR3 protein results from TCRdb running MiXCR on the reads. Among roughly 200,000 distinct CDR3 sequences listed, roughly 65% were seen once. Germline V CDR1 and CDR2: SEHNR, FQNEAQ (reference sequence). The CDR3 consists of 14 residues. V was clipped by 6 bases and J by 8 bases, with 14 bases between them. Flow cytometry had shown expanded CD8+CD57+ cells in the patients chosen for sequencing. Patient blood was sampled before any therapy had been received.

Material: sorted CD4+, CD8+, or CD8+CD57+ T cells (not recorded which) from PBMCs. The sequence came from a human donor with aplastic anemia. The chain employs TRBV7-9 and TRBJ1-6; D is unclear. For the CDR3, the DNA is TGTGCCAGCAGTTTGTCCAGGTTGCATTCACCCCTCCACTTT. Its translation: CASSLSRLHSPLHF.